Below, 19 T cell receptor beta chains from the same sample are listed, as sequenced in a study of CD8 T cells in Susac syndrome. With random hexamers, reverse transcription was performed on 0.5 to 1 ug of RNA. Using its own MiXCR run on the immunoSEQ multiplex PCR reads, TCRdb lists one record per CDR3 protein. Of approximately 120,000 distinct CDR3 sequences listed, around 90% are singletons. Sequences were obtained from CD4+ T cells from PBMCs. The source of these receptors is a human donor in good health.

The rearrangement joins TRBV5-6 to TRBJ1-6; TRBD1 agrees at 7 bases. The germline gives CDR1 SGHDT, CDR2 YYEEEE. The J segment lost 10 bases and the V segment lost 4 bases, leaving 17 bases of the junction unmatched. This CDR3 has 17 residues. CDR3 residues: CASSGALRQGRESPLHF. The CDR3 DNA reads TGTGCCAGCAGCGGAGCTCTTCGACAGGGCAGGGAGTCACCCCTCCACTTT.

This chain uses TRBV29-1 with TRBJ2-2, with unresolved D. Trimming cost V 1 base and J 3 bases, with 12 bases left between them. From germline, CDR1 is SQVTM and CDR2 ANQGSEA. The CDR3 runs to 15 residues. The CDR3 DNA reads as TGCAGCGTTGAAGGCATCCCAAGCTACACCGGGGAGCTGTTTTTT. Its protein is CSVEGIPSYTGELFF.

A remark on this clonotype: Mismatch with germline at one junction end may stem from a read error. The V and J genes are TRBV12-3 or TRBV12-4 and TRBJ2-2, with 8 bases that match TRBD1. The CDR3 sequence is 12 residues long. In nucleotides, the CDR3 is TGTGCCGGACAGGGTAACACCGGGGAGCTGCTTTTT. Its translation: CAGQGNTGELLF.

The V call is TRBV29-1, the J call TRBJ1-2; no reliable D call. The germline CDR1 and CDR2 sequences are SQVTM and ANQGSEA. Deletions cut 4 bases from V and 1 base from J, with 7 bases between. The CDR3 spans 12 residues. CDR3 region: CSVVASNYGYTF. The CDR3 DNA is TGCAGCGTTGTTGCCAGTAACTATGGCTACACCTTC. The complete variable domain, with remaining parts taken from reference TRBV29-1 and TRBJ1-2, reads SAVISQKPSRDICQRGTSLTIQCQVDSQVTMMFWYRQQPGQSLTLIATANQGSEATYESGFVIDKFPISRPNLTFSTLTVSNMSPEDSSIYLCSVVASNYGYTFGSGTRLTVV.

The chain couples TRBV29-1 to TRBJ2-1; 12 nucleotides align to TRBD2. The CDR3 is made up of 13 amino acids. The germline V gene has CDR1 SQVTM and CDR2 ANQGSEA. The V gene end was trimmed by 7 bases and the J gene end by 8 bases; junction bases not matched to a gene: 6. In nucleotides, the CDR3 is TGCAGCGCCGGGACTAGCGGGCGAGATGAGCAGTTCTTC. Protein product: CSAGTSGRDEQFF.

The rearrangement uses TRBV18 and TRBJ1-1, with a tentative D call TRBD1 (6 bases). The CDR3 is made up of 16 amino acids. Germline-derived CDR1 and CDR2 are KGHSH and LQKENI. Trimming took off 1 base at V and 0 bases at J, with 12 bases between the two ends. The CDR3 spells CASSPRSGDMNTEAFF. The CDR3 coding sequence is TGTGCCAGCTCACCACGTTCAGGGGATATGAACACTGAAGCTTTCTTT.

The chain is built from TRBV27 and TRBJ1-2, with 7 bases lining up with TRBD1. CDR3 length: 16 residues. V lost 2 bases, J lost 5 bases, and 11 bases stayed unmatched. Germline assignment: CDR1 MNHEY and CDR2 SMNVEV (reference sequence). The CDR3 loop is CASSLALPGQLYGYTF. The CDR3 DNA is TGTGCCAGCAGTTTAGCCTTACCGGGACAGCTATATGGCTACACCTTC.

The chain is built from TRBV5-6 and TRBJ2-4; TRBD1 or TRBD2 may be the D gene (5 bases each). The germline V gene encodes CDR1 SGHDT and CDR2 YYEEEE. V was shortened by 4 bases and J by 9 bases, with 17 bases between the two germline ends. This CDR3 contains 14 residues. The CDR3 loop reads CASSTRGQRFIQYF. The CDR3 DNA reads TGTGCCAGCAGCACCCGGGGCCAGAGATTCATTCAGTACTTC. Based on the CDR3 plus reference TRBV5-6 and TRBJ2-4, the full variable domain is DAGVTQSPTHLIKTRGQQVTLRCSPKSGHDTVSWYQQALGQGPQFIFQYYEEEERQRGNFPDRFSGHQFPNYSSELNVNALLLGDSALYLCASSTRGQRFIQYFGAGTRLSVL.

This chain links TRBV14 with TRBJ2-7; TRBD2 matches 7 bases. Germline assignment: CDR1 SGHDN and CDR2 FVKESK. V was pared by 2 bases and J by 6 bases, with 16 bases of the junction left unmatched. The CDR3 is 17 amino acids. The CDR3 here is CASSQRRVRAGVGEQYF. The CDR3 coding sequence is TGTGCCAGCAGCCAACGACGCGTAAGGGCGGGAGTAGGCGAGCAGTACTTC.

The rearrangement uses TRBV30 and TRBJ2-7; no clear D gene. V lost 0 bases and J lost 7, with 7 bases in between. This CDR3 is built from 11 residues. Germline CDR1 and CDR2: GTSNPN and SVGIG (reference sequence). CDR3 in amino acids: CAWSVSGEQYF. The CDR3, as DNA: TGTGCCTGGAGTGTAAGTGGGGAGCAGTACTTC.

This clonotype appeared a single time. V gene TRBV29-1 combines with J gene TRBJ1-1, with D possibly TRBD1 on 6 matching bases. The CDR3 runs to 13 residues. Germline lookup yields CDR1 SQVTM and CDR2 ANQGSEA. The V and J ends lost 5 bases and 3 bases respectively, with 13 bases between them. CDR3 sequence (DNA): TGCAGCGTTCCACAGGGAGCGGACACTGAAGCTTTCTTT. Amino acid sequence: CSVPQGADTEAFF.

This chain uses TRBV19 with TRBJ1-1; D possibly corresponds to TRBD1 (5 bases). The CDR3 has 15 residues. Germline CDR1 is LNHDA and CDR2 is SQIVND (reference sequence). V gave up 6 bases and J gave up 0 bases, with 14 bases separating them. The CDR3 spells CASRKIRDLNTEAFF. The CDR3 bases are TGTGCCAGTAGGAAAATTCGGGACTTGAACACTGAAGCTTTCTTT.

The chain employs TRBV19 and TRBJ1-5; 7 bases match TRBD1. The CDR3 consists of 18 residues. Germline V gene lookup returns CDR1 LNHDA and CDR2 SQIVND (reference sequence). V lost 7 bases and J lost 5; bases outside the gene matches: 20. The CDR3 nucleotides are TGTGCCAGTATATCGACAGGGATCAACTTCGACAGGGATCAGCCCCAGCATTTT. Translated: CASISTGINFDRDQPQHF.

In this sample, this clonotype turned up a few times. This chain joins TRBV7-2 and TRBJ2-7; the D gene could be TRBD1 or TRBD2 (5 bases each). The CDR3 is 14 residues long. The germline CDR1 and CDR2 sequences are SGHTA and FQGNSA. V lost 1 base and J 1 base, leaving 8 bases between the germline ends. The CDR3 DNA reads TGTGCCAGCAGCTTAGGGGGCGGGTCCTACGAGCAGTACTTC. As protein: CASSLGGGSYEQYF.

V gene TRBV7-8 combines with J gene TRBJ2-5, with 8 bases lining up with TRBD2. V lost 0 bases and J lost 7; bases outside the gene matches: 7. The germline V gene encodes CDR1 SGHVS and CDR2 FQNEAQ. CDR3 length: 15 residues. CDR3 amino acids: CASSLALSGKGTQYF. The CDR3 DNA sequence: TGTGCCAGCAGCTTAGCGCTTAGCGGGAAAGGGACCCAGTACTTC.

The CDR3 nucleotides are TGTGCCAGCAGCTTAAGGTCCGGGAGGGATGATGAGCAGTTCTTC. Its translation: CASSLRSGRDDEQFF. The chain uses TRBV7-3 and TRBJ2-1, with 8 positions matching TRBD2. Germline lookup yields CDR1 SGHTA and CDR2 FQGTGA. V was clipped by 1 base and J by 8 bases; unmatched bases: 7. This CDR3 contains 15 residues.

This clonotype has just one count. This chain links TRBV10-3 with TRBJ2-2; no clear D gene. V lost 5 bases to trimming and J lost 2 bases, with 3 bases between them. Germline CDR1 and CDR2: ENHRY and SYGVKD. There are 12 residues in the CDR3. The CDR3 bases are TGTGCCATCAGTCGTAACACCGGGGAGCTGTTTTTT. It specifies CAISRNTGELFF.

V is TRBV2 and J is TRBJ2-1; 8 nucleotides match TRBD1. Trimming cost V 3 bases and J 9 bases; bases outside gene matches: 4. This CDR3 contains 13 residues. Per the germline V gene, CDR1 is SNHLY and CDR2 is FYNNEI. The CDR3 spells CASSEEQGGEQFF. In DNA form, the CDR3 reads TGTGCCAGCAGTGAGGAACAGGGGGGTGAGCAGTTCTTC.

As DNA, the CDR3 is TGCAGCGTTGGGGGACAGGGGAACGGCTACACCTTC. It translates to CSVGGQGNGYTF. V is TRBV29-1 and J is TRBJ1-2, with 10 positions matching TRBD1. V was clipped by 4 bases and J by 8 bases; unmatched bases: 4. This CDR3 comprises 12 residues. Germline values: CDR1 SQVTM, CDR2 ANQGSEA.